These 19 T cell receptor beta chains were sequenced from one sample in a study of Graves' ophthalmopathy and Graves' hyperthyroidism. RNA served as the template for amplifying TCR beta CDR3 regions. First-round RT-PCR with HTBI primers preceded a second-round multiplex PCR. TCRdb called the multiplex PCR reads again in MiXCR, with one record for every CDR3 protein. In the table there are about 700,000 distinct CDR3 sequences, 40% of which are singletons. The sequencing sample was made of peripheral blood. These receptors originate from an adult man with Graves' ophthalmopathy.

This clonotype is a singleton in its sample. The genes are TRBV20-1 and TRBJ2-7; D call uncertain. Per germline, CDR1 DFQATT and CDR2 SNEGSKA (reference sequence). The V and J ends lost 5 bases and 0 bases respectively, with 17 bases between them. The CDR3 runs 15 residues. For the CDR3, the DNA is TGCAGTGCTGATCATGTAGCCGCGAGCTCCTACGAGCAGTACTTC. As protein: CSADHVAASSYEQYF.

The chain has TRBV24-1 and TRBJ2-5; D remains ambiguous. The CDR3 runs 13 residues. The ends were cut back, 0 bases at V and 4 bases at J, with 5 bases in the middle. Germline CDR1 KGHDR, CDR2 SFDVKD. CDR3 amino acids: CATSDLDRETQYF. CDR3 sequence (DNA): TGTGCCACCAGTGATTTGGACCGAGAGACCCAGTACTTC.

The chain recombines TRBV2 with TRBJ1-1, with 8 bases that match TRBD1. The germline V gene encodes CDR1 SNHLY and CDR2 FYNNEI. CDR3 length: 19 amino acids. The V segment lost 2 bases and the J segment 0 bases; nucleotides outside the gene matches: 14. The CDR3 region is CASSELNGSGGPMNTEAFF. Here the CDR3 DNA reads TGTGCCAGCAGTGAATTAAACGGTTCAGGGGGCCCGATGAACACTGAAGCTTTCTTT. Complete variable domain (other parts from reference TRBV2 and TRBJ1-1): EPEVTQTPSHQVTQMGQEVILRCVPISNHLYFYWYRQILGQKVEFLVSFYNNEISEKSEIFDDQFSVERPDGSNFTLKIRSTKLEDSAMYFCASSELNGSGGPMNTEAFFGQGTRLTVV.

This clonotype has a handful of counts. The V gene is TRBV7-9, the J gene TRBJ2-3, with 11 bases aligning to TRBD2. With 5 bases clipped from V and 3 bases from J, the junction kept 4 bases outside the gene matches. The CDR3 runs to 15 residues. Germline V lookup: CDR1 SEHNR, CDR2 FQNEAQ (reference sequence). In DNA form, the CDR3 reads TGTGCCAGCAGCACTAGCGGGGGAGGGACAGATACGCAGTATTTT. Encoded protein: CASSTSGGGTDTQYF.

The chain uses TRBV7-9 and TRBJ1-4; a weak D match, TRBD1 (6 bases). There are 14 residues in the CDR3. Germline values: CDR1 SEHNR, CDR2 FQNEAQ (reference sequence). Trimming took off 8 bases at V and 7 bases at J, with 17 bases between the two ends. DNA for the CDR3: TGTGCCAGCGGGAAACAGGGCGTTTTTGAAAAACTGTTTTTT. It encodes CASGKQGVFEKLFF.

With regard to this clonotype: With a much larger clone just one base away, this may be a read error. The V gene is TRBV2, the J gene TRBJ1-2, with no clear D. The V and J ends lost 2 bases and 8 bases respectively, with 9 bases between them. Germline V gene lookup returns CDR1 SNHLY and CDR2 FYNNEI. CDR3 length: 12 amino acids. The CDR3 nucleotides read TGTGCCAGCAGTGAACGGACGGGAGGCTACACCTTC. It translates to CASSERTGGYTF. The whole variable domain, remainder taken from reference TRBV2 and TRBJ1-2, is EPEVTQTPSHQVTQMGQEVILRCVPISNHLYFYWYRQILGQKVEFLVSFYNNEISEKSEIFDDQFSVERPDGSNFTLKIRSTKLEDSAMYFCASSERTGGYTFGSGTRLTVV.

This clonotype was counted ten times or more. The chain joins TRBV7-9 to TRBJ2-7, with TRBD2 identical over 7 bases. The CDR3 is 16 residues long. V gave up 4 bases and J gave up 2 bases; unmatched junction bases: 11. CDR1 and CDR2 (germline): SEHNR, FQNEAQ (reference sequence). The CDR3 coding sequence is TGTGCCAGCAGCTGGGGTGGAGCGGGGCTTCCCTACGAGCAGTACTTC. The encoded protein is CASSWGGAGLPYEQYF.

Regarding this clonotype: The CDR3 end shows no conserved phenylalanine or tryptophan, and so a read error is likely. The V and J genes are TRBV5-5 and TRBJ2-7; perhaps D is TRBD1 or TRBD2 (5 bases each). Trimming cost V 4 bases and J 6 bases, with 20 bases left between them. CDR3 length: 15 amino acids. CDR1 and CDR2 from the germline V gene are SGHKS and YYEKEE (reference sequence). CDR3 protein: CASSPGTGVFGEQYL. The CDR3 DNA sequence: TGTGCCAGCAGCCCCGGGACGGGCGTCTTCGGCGAGCAGTACCTC.

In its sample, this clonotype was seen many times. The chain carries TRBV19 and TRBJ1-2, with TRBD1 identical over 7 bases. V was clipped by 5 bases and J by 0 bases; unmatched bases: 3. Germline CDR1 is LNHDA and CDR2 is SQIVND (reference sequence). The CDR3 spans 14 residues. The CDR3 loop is CASSRDRPNYGYTF. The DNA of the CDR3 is TGTGCCAGTAGTCGGGACAGACCTAACTATGGCTACACCTTC.

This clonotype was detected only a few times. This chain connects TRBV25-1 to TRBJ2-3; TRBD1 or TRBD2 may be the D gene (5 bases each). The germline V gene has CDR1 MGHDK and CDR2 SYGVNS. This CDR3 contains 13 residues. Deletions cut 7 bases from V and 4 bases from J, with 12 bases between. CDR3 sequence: CASTGEGADTQYF. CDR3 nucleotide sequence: TGTGCCAGCACCGGGGAAGGGGCAGATACGCAGTATTTT.

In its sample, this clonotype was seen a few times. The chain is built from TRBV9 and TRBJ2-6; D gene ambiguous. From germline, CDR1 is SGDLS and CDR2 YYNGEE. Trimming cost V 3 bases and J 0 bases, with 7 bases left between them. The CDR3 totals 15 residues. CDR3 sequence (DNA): TGTGCCAGCAGCGCTGTCCCCTCTGGGGCCAACGTCCTGACTTTC. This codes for CASSAVPSGANVLTF.

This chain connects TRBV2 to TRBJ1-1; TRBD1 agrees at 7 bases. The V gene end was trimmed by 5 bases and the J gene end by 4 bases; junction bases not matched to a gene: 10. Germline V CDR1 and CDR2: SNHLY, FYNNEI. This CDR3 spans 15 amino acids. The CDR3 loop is CASSLTGPGGTEAFF. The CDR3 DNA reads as TGTGCCAGCAGTTTAACAGGCCCAGGGGGCACTGAAGCTTTCTTT. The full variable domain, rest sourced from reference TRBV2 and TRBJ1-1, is EPEVTQTPSHQVTQMGQEVILRCVPISNHLYFYWYRQILGQKVEFLVSFYNNEISEKSEIFDDQFSVERPDGSNFTLKIRSTKLEDSAMYFCASSLTGPGGTEAFFGQGTRLTVV.

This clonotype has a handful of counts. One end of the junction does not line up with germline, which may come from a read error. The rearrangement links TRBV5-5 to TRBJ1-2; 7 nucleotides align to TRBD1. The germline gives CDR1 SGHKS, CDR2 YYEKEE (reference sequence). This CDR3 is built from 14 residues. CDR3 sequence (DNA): TGCGCCAGCAGCCCCCAGACAGGGACCTATGGCTACACCTTC. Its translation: CASSPQTGTYGYTF. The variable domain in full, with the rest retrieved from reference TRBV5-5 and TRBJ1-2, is DAGVTQSPTHLIKTRGQQVTLRCSPISGHKSVSWYQQVLGQGPQFIFQYYEKEERGRGNFPDRFSARQFPNYSSELNVNALLLGDSALYLCASSPQTGTYGYTFGSGTRLTVV.

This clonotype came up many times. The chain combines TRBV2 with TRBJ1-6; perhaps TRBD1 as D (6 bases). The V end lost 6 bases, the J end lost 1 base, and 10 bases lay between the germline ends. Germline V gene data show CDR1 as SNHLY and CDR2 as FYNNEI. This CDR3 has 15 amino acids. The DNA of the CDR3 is TGTGCCAGCAGGAGGGGGGCGTCCTATAATTCACCCCTCCACTTT. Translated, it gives CASRRGASYNSPLHF.

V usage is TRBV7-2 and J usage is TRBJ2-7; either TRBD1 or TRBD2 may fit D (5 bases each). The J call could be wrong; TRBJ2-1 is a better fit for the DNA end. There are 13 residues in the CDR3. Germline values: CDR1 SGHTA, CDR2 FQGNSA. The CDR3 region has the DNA TGTGCCAGCAGCTTCGGGGACCCCGCGGAGCAGTTCTTC. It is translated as CASSFGDPAEQFF.

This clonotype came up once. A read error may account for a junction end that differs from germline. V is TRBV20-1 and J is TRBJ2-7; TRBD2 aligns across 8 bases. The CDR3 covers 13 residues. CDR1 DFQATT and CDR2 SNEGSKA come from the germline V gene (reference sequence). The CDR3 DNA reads TGCAGTGCTCCCGTCGGGGGGGGCGGGGAGCTGTACTTC. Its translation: CSAPVGGGGELYF.

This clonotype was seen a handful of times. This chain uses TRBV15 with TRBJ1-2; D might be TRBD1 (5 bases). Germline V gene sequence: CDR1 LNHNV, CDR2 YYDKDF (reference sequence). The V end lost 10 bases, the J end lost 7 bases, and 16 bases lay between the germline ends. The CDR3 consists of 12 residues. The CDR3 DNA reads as TGTGCCAGCAGTTCCTCGGGGGGTGGCTACACCTTC. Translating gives CASSSSGGGYTF.

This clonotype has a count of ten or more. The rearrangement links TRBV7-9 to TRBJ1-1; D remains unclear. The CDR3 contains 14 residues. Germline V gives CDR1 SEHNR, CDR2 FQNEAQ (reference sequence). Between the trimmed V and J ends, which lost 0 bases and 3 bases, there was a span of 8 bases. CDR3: CASSLAGIHTEAFF. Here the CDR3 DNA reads TGTGCCAGCAGCTTAGCGGGGATCCACACTGAAGCTTTCTTT.

The CDR3 nucleotides read TGCAGCGTTGGCGGACAGGGGAATTCTGGGGCCAACGTCCTGACTTTC. Amino acids: CSVGGQGNSGANVLTF. The chain is built from TRBV29-1 and TRBJ2-6; 9 bases line up with TRBD1. CDR1 is SQVTM and CDR2 is ANQGSEA in the germline V gene. The CDR3 sequence is 16 residues long. J was trimmed by 1 base and V by 4 bases; bases with no gene match: 5.